This record covers a single T cell receptor (beta chain). What it binds is not known. Germline-derived CDR1 and CDR2 are SGHRS and YFSETQ. CDR3 size: 13 residues. Trimming left V 5 bases short and J 6 bases short, with 12 bases between. The data were taken from a study of OX40 agonist ivuxolimab in advanced cancers. Whole-study findings and limits: Partial responders at 0.1-3.0 mg/kg had among the lowest clonal expansion. Relative to CD4+ cells, CD8+ T cells on average had more expanded clones.

Measured with immunoSEQ multiplex PCR; TCRdb has only the in-frame clones, and not every one. This sample has 60,000 to 70,000 clones, with 87% found just once. This sequence joins TRBV5-1 and TRBJ2-1; D is unresolved. This receptor was taken from an adult with an advanced solid tumor such as melanoma, head and neck, liver or kidney cancer. The sequences come from CD4+ or CD8+ T cells sorted from blood, collected in a trial of the OX40 agonist ivuxolimab. In DNA form, the CDR3 reads TGCGCCAGCAGTCATGGACGTACCAATGAGCAGTTCTTC. Translating it yields CASSHGRTNEQFF.